The 5 T cell receptor beta chains given below trace back to one sample, sequenced in a study of blood T cell repertoires in COVID-19. The assay was immunoSEQ multiplex PCR, and TCRdb's table has in-frame clones only and misses some. The data hold about 480,000 clones, with about 88% observed a single time. Sequenced input: peripheral blood. These receptors all stem from a woman aged 50 to 60 with COVID-19, enrolled during active disease.

V gene TRBV7-6 combines with J gene TRBJ1-1, with TRBD1 as a possible D gene (6 bases). V was clipped by 5 bases and J by 0 bases, with 13 bases between them. The CDR3 has 15 amino acids. Germline values: CDR1 SGHVS, CDR2 FNYEAQ. The CDR3 nucleotides are TGTGCCAGCAGCCCTTTACAGGGATTGAACACTGAAGCTTTCTTT. This sequence encodes CASSPLQGLNTEAFF.

The chain has TRBV5-1 and TRBJ1-2; 8 bases map to TRBD1. The V segment lost 2 bases and the J segment 6 bases; nucleotides outside the gene matches: 6. The CDR3 loop spans 14 amino acids. Germline loops: CDR1 SGHRS, CDR2 YFSETQ. The CDR3 reads CASSFGQGADGYTF. CDR3 nucleotides: TGCGCCAGCAGCTTCGGGCAGGGGGCGGATGGCTACACCTTC.

The chain links TRBV6-5 to TRBJ2-7; 14 bases map to TRBD2. J was trimmed by 3 bases and V by 6 bases; bases with no gene match: 4. This CDR3 comprises 15 residues. Germline assignment: CDR1 MNHEY and CDR2 SVGAGI. This CDR3 is CASRKGLAGVYEQYF. The CDR3 region has the DNA TGTGCCAGCAGGAAGGGACTAGCGGGGGTCTACGAGCAGTACTTC.

About this clone: At the DNA level, this CDR3 is encoded by other sequences in the same sample as well. This chain connects TRBV9 to TRBJ2-1; D uncertain. The CDR3 loop spans 15 amino acids. Germline values: CDR1 SGDLS, CDR2 YYNGEE. V was clipped by 3 bases and J by 0 bases, with 10 bases between them. Here the CDR3 reads CASSALGGSYNEQFF. DNA for the CDR3: TGTGCCAGCAGCGCGCTCGGCGGCTCCTACAATGAGCAGTTCTTC. Combining the CDR3 with reference TRBV9 and TRBJ2-1 gives the whole variable domain DSGVTQTPKHLITATGQRVTLRCSPRSGDLSVYWYQQSLDQGLQFLIQYYNGEERAKGNILERFSAQQFPDLHSELNLSSLELGDSALYFCASSALGGSYNEQFFGPGTRLTVL.

The CDR3 sequence: CASSVWGGQGDQPQHF. In DNA form, the CDR3 reads TGTGCCAGCAGTGTCTGGGGGGGACAGGGGGACCAGCCCCAGCATTTT. The chain has TRBV28 and TRBJ1-5, with 11 positions matching TRBD1. Germline trimming cut 5 bases from V and 7 bases from J; bases unmatched to any gene: 10. The CDR3 contains 16 residues. The germline V gene encodes CDR1 MDHEN and CDR2 SYDVKM.